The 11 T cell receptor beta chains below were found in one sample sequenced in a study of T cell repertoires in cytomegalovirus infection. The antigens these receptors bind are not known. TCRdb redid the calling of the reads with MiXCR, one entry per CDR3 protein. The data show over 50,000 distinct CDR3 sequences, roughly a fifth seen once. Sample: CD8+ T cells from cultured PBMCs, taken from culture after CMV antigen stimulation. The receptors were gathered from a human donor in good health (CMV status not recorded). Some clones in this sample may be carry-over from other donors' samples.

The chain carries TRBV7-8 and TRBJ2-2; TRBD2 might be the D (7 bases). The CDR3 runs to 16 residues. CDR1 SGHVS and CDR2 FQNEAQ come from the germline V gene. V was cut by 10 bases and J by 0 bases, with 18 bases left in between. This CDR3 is CAIGGTGTTNTGELFF. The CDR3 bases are TGTGCCATAGGGGGGACCGGGACTACGAACACCGGGGAGCTGTTTTTT.

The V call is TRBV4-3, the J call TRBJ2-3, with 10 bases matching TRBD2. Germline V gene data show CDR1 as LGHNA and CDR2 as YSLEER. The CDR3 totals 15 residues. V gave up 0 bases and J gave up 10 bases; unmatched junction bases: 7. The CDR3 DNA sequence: TGCGCCAGCAGCCAAGAGCTAGCGGGGGAGGTTGCGCAGTATTTT. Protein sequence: CASSQELAGEVAQYF.

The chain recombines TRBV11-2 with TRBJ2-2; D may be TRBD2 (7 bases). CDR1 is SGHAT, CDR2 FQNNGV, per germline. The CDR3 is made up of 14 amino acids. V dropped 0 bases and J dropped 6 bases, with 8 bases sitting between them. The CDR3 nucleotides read TGTGCCAGCAGCTTAGAAGGGGGGGCCGGGGAGCTGTTTTTT. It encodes CASSLEGGAGELFF.

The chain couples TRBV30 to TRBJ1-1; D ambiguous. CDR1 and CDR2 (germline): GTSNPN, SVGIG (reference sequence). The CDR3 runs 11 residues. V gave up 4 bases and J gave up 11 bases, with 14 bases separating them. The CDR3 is CAWTPGPYAFF. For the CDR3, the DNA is TGTGCCTGGACACCCGGGCCCTACGCTTTCTTT.

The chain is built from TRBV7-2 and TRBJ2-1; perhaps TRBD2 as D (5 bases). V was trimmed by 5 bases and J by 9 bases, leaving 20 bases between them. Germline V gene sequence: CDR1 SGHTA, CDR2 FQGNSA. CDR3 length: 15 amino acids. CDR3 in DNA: TGTGCCAGCAGCCTAGGACGGCTAGAGGGAACTGAGCAGTTCTTC. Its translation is CASSLGRLEGTEQFF.

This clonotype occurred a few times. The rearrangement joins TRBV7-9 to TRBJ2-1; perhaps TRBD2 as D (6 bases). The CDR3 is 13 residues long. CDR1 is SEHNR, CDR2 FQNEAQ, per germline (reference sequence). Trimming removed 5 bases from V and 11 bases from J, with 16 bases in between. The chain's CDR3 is CASSPGRGNQQFF. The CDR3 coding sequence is TGTGCCAGCAGCCCCGGTCGGGGGAACCAGCAGTTCTTC.

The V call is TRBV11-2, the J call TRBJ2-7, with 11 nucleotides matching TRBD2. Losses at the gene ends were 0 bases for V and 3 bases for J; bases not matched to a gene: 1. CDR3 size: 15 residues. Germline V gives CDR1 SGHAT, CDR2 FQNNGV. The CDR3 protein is CASSLDLAGGYEQYF. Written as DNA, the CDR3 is TGTGCCAGCAGCTTAGATCTAGCGGGGGGCTACGAGCAGTACTTC.

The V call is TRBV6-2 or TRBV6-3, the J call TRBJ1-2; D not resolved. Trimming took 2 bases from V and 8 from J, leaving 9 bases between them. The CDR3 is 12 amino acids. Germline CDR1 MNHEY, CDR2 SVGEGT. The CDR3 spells CASSYRADGYTF. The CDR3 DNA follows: TGTGCCAGCAGTTACAGGGCAGACGGCTACACCTTC.

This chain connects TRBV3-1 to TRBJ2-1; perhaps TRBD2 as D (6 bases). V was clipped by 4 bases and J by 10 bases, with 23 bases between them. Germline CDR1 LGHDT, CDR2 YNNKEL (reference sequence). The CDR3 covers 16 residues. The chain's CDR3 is CASSRDGGGVLREQFF. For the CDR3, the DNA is TGTGCCAGCAGCCGAGACGGAGGAGGGGTGTTACGCGAGCAGTTCTTC.

The CDR3, as DNA: TGTGCCACCAGCCCCTGGAGGGGTGACTATGGCTACACCTTC. Amino acid sequence: CATSPWRGDYGYTF. The chain carries TRBV6-1 and TRBJ1-2; possible D gene TRBD1, 5 bases. Germline-derived CDR1 and CDR2 are MNHNS and SASEGT. The length of the CDR3 is 14 residues. Trimming took off 10 bases at V and 3 bases at J, with 18 bases between the two ends.

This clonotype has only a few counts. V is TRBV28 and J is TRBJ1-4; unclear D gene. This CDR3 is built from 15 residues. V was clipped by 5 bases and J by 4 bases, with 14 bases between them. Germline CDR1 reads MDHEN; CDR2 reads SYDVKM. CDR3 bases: TGTGCCAGCAGTCCCAGGACGGAGATTAATGAAAAACTGTTTTTT. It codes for CASSPRTEINEKLFF.